These 32 T cell receptor beta chains were all obtained from the same sample, sequenced in a study of blood T cell repertoires in COVID-19. This table comes from immunoSEQ multiplex PCR, and its TCRdb copy is limited to in-frame clones, with some not included. This table holds about 180,000 clones, about 85% found once. The sequenced sample was peripheral blood. Receptors were obtained from a woman older than 75 with acute or convalescent COVID-19.

This clone is a singleton in its sample. The J gene is TRBJ2-7, the V gene TRBV25-1; 8 nucleotides line up with TRBD1. This CDR3 has 14 amino acids. Germline trimming cut 6 bases from V and 2 bases from J; bases unmatched to any gene: 6. Germline V lookup: CDR1 MGHDK, CDR2 SYGVNS. The CDR3 spells CASRGDRSAYEQYF. The CDR3 nucleotides are TGTGCCAGCAGGGGGGACAGGTCGGCCTACGAGCAGTACTTC.

The rearrangement joins TRBV12-3 or TRBV12-4 to TRBJ2-3; maybe TRBD2 (5 bases). The CDR3 totals 13 residues. Trimming cost V 11 bases and J 0 bases, with 12 bases left between them. CDR3 DNA sequence: TGTGCCGCCAGAGGCGGGAGCACAGATACGCAGTATTTT. Amino acid sequence: CAARGGSTDTQYF.

A single count supports this clone. The CDR3 here is CASSGPTGDTQYF. CDR3 in DNA: TGTGCCAGCAGTGGACCGACAGGAGATACGCAGTATTTT. The chain combines TRBV12-3 or TRBV12-4 with TRBJ2-3, with TRBD1 as a possible D gene (6 bases). V was cut by 5 bases and J by 5 bases, with 11 bases left in between. There are 13 residues in the CDR3.

The J gene is TRBJ1-2, the V gene TRBV6-6; TRBD1 matches at 9 bases. Germline CDR1 and CDR2: MNHNY and SVGAGI (reference sequence). This CDR3 comprises 15 residues. J lost 8 bases, V lost 5 bases, and 12 bases had no gene match. The CDR3 sequence is CASSEPGQGSDGYTF. As DNA, the CDR3 is TGTGCCAGCAGTGAGCCGGGACAGGGATCCGACGGCTACACCTTC.

This chain links TRBV2 with TRBJ1-6; 8 bases agree with TRBD1. This CDR3 comprises 11 residues. J gave up 15 bases and V 7 bases, and 5 bases lay outside the gene matches. Germline CDR1 SNHLY, CDR2 FYNNEI. CDR3 sequence (DNA): TGTGCCAGCACCCAGGGGACAGGCCTCCACTTT. Its translation is CASTQGTGLHF.

The V gene is TRBV5-4, the J gene TRBJ1-2; TRBD1 is a possible D gene (5 bases). Per germline, CDR1 SGHNT and CDR2 YYREEE (reference sequence). The CDR3 is made up of 14 amino acids. Trimming removed 0 bases from V and 3 bases from J, with 9 bases in between. CDR3 sequence (DNA): TGTGCCAGCAGCTTGGTTGGCAGGGACTATGGCTACACCTTC. Its protein product is CASSLVGRDYGYTF.

The genes are TRBV7-2 and TRBJ1-1; TRBD1 aligns across 7 bases. Germline V CDR1 and CDR2: SGHTA, FQGNSA. V shed 4 bases and J 8 bases; nucleotides not matched to a gene: 10. The CDR3 consists of 14 residues. The CDR3 DNA is TGTGCCAGCAGCTCCGCCCGATCGACAGGGGAAGCTTTCTTT. This codes for CASSSARSTGEAFF. The full variable domain, with the rest looked up from reference TRBV7-2 and TRBJ1-1, is GAGVSQSPSNKVTEKGKDVELRCDPISGHTALYWYRQSLGQGLEFLIYFQGNSAPDKSGLPSDRFSAERTGGSVSTLTIQRTQQEDSAVYLCASSSARSTGEAFFGQGTRLTVV.

The chain joins TRBV7-9 to TRBJ1-3; possible D gene TRBD1, 6 bases. The CDR3 runs to 16 residues. Looked up from germline, CDR1 is SEHNR and CDR2 is FQNEAQ (reference sequence). V was clipped by 3 bases and J by 0 bases, with 12 bases between them. CDR3 region: CASSFGQRISGNTIYF. CDR3 DNA: TGTGCCAGCAGCTTTGGACAGCGTATCTCTGGAAACACCATATATTTT.

This clone was counted between two and nine times. The chain links TRBV9 to TRBJ1-1, with D perhaps matching TRBD1 (5 bases). The CDR3 sequence is 14 residues long. V was clipped by 0 bases and J by 4 bases, with 10 bases between them. CDR1 and CDR2 from the germline V gene are SGDLS and YYNGEE. CDR3 nucleotide sequence: TGTGCCAGCAGCGTAGAACAGGTTGGCACTGAAGCTTTCTTT. Amino acids: CASSVEQVGTEAFF.

The sample holds one count of this clone. The rearrangement uses TRBV24-1 and TRBJ1-1, with TRBD1 as a possible D gene (5 bases). The germline CDR1 and CDR2 sequences are KGHDR and SFDVKD. The CDR3 runs 15 residues. The V and J ends lost 4 bases and 3 bases respectively, with 14 bases between them. This chain's CDR3 is CATSENPPGDTEAFF. In nucleotides, the CDR3 is TGTGCCACCAGTGAGAACCCCCCGGGGGACACTGAAGCTTTCTTT.

V and J are TRBV3-1 (or the pseudogene TRBV3-2) and TRBJ1-3, with 7 bases identical to TRBD1. V dropped 5 bases and J dropped 3; count of bases not matched to a gene: 7. Germline V gene sequence: CDR1 LGHDT, CDR2 YNNKEL (reference sequence). CDR3 size: 15 residues. The DNA for the CDR3 is TGTGCCAGCAGCGATGCGACAGGGATTGGAAACACCATATATTTT. Residues: CASSDATGIGNTIYF.

The chain employs TRBV19 and TRBJ2-6; the D is unclear. The CDR3 has 16 residues. Germline CDR1 is LNHDA and CDR2 is SQIVND (reference sequence). Trimming pared 4 bases from V and 0 bases from J, leaving 10 bases between. The CDR3: CASSSGYTSGANVLTF. CDR3 coding DNA: TGTGCCAGTAGTAGCGGATACACCTCTGGGGCCAACGTCCTGACTTTC.

The genes are TRBV12-5 and TRBJ1-6, with D tentatively TRBD1 (6 bases). Trimming shortened V by 3 bases and J by 9 bases, and 15 bases separated the two germline ends. Germline V gene lookup returns CDR1 LGHNT and CDR2 FRNRAP. The CDR3 totals 15 residues. The CDR3 spells CASGFSPQGGSPLHF. The CDR3 DNA follows: TGTGCTAGTGGTTTTTCTCCCCAAGGGGGTTCACCCCTCCACTTT.

This sequence joins TRBV6-5 and TRBJ2-6; D ambiguous. The CDR3 has 14 residues. Trimming cost V 8 bases and J 0 bases, with 8 bases left between them. CDR1 is MNHEY and CDR2 is SVGAGI in the germline V gene. The CDR3 protein is CASVSSSGANVLTF. DNA for the CDR3: TGTGCCAGCGTTTCGTCCTCTGGGGCCAACGTCCTGACTTTC.

The chain has TRBV5-6 and TRBJ1-1; TRBD1 might be the D (6 bases). Germline CDR1 and CDR2: SGHDT and YYEEEE. V was shortened by 4 bases and J by 4 bases, with 17 bases between the two germline ends. This CDR3 is built from 15 residues. The CDR3 protein is CASSPYRGASTEAFF. The CDR3 region has the DNA TGTGCCAGCAGCCCATATCGGGGGGCGAGCACTGAAGCTTTCTTT.

This chain joins TRBV6-2 or TRBV6-3 and TRBJ2-2; perhaps TRBD2 as D (5 bases). The CDR3 covers 14 residues. With 6 bases removed from V and 2 bases from J, the gap between germline ends came to 10 bases. Per the germline V gene, CDR1 is MNHEY and CDR2 is SVGEGT. The CDR3 nucleotides read TGTGCCAGCAGCCGAGGACTCAACACCGGGGAGCTGTTTTTT. This translates into CASSRGLNTGELFF.

V and J are TRBV10-3 and TRBJ1-2; perhaps TRBD1 as D (6 bases). Germline CDR1 reads ENHRY; CDR2 reads SYGVKD. This CDR3 comprises 17 residues. Trimming shortened V by 0 bases and J by 1 base, and 15 bases separated the two germline ends. The CDR3 sequence is CAISESAGANLNYGYTF. The CDR3 DNA follows: TGTGCCATCAGTGAGTCGGCAGGGGCAAATCTTAACTATGGCTACACCTTC.

The genes are TRBV7-7 and TRBJ2-3; 13 bases agree with TRBD2. The germline V gene encodes CDR1 SSHAT and CDR2 FNYEAQ (reference sequence). Trimming cost V 5 bases and J 2 bases; bases outside gene matches: 4. This CDR3 spans 16 amino acids. CDR3: CASSPGLAGATDTQYF. As DNA, the CDR3 is TGTGCCAGCAGCCCTGGACTAGCGGGAGCCACAGATACGCAGTATTTT.

This chain uses TRBV18 with TRBJ1-3; perhaps TRBD1 as D (6 bases). CDR1 is KGHSH, CDR2 LQKENI, per germline. The CDR3 totals 16 residues. V dropped 3 bases and J dropped 0 bases, with 12 bases sitting between them. The chain's CDR3 is CASSPGQLPSGNTIYF. The CDR3 DNA sequence: TGTGCCAGCTCACCCGGACAGCTGCCCTCTGGAAACACCATATATTTT.

This clone was seen a single time. The chain is built from TRBV9 and TRBJ1-1, with D unresolved. V gave up 4 bases and J gave up 0 bases, with 13 bases separating them. In germline, CDR1 is SGDLS, CDR2 YYNGEE. The CDR3 length is 15 residues. The CDR3 reads CASSREYSMNTEAFF. DNA of the CDR3: TGTGCCAGCAGCCGAGAGTACAGCATGAACACTGAAGCTTTCTTT.

The J gene is TRBJ2-2, the V gene TRBV2; perhaps TRBD2 as D (5 bases). The V and J ends lost 4 bases and 5 bases respectively, with 8 bases between them. This CDR3 is 13 amino acids long. The germline gives CDR1 SNHLY, CDR2 FYNNEI. The CDR3 nucleotides are TGTGCCAGCAGTGGGCTAGCAACCGGGGAGCTGTTTTTT. Translating it yields CASSGLATGELFF.

The CDR3 loop reads CASSIDSDQPQHF. The CDR3 DNA reads TGTGCCAGTAGTATAGACAGCGATCAGCCCCAGCATTTT. The chain carries TRBV19 and TRBJ1-5; no definite D call. CDR1 and CDR2 from the germline V gene are LNHDA and SQIVND (reference sequence). CDR3 length: 13 amino acids. V shed 0 bases and J shed 5 bases, with 5 bases lying between them. The whole variable domain, filled in from reference TRBV19 and TRBJ1-5, reads DGGITQSPKYLFRKEGQNVTLSCEQNLNHDAMYWYRQDPGQGLRLIYYSQIVNDFQKGDIAEGYSVSREKKESFPLTVTSAQKNPTAFYLCASSIDSDQPQHFGDGTRLSIL.

V and J are TRBV27 and TRBJ2-3, with TRBD1 identical over 12 bases. The CDR3 has 16 residues. Trimming took 1 base from V and 5 from J; bases not matched to a gene: 4. Germline V gives CDR1 MNHEY, CDR2 SMNVEV (reference sequence). The CDR3 region is CASSLLGDRGLDTQYF. The CDR3 region has the DNA TGTGCCAGCAGTTTATTGGGGGACAGGGGGCTAGATACGCAGTATTTT.

V usage is TRBV7-8 and J usage is TRBJ2-3, with D possibly matching TRBD2 (5 bases). The CDR3 has 14 amino acids. Per germline, CDR1 SGHVS and CDR2 FQNEAQ. Trimming stripped 5 bases from V and 2 bases from J, with 11 bases between. The CDR3 nucleotides read TGTGCCAGCAGCCGAGGAGGTTACACAGATACGCAGTATTTT. It translates to CASSRGGYTDTQYF.

The chain employs TRBV10-3 and TRBJ1-2; D might be TRBD1 (5 bases). The CDR3 is 14 amino acids. Trimming took 4 bases from V and 3 from J, leaving 12 bases between them. CDR1 is ENHRY, CDR2 SYGVKD, per germline. CDR3 DNA: TGTGCCATCAGTGGGAGGGGCGAAGACTATGGCTACACCTTC. It yields the protein CAISGRGEDYGYTF.

The chain is built from TRBV4-3 and TRBJ1-6; 9 bases are a match to TRBD1. The CDR3 runs 16 residues. With V trimmed by 0 bases and J by 10 bases, 7 bases remained unmatched. CDR1 is LGHNA and CDR2 is YSLEER in the germline V gene. This chain's CDR3 is CASSQELGQGGSPLHF. As DNA, the CDR3 is TGCGCCAGCAGCCAAGAACTGGGACAGGGTGGATCACCCCTCCACTTT.

This clone was counted only a few times. The rearrangement joins TRBV10-3 to TRBJ1-5; 9 bases agree with TRBD1. The CDR3 has 14 residues. V lost 3 bases and J lost 7; bases outside the gene matches: 4. Germline lookup yields CDR1 ENHRY and CDR2 SYGVKD. CDR3 DNA sequence: TGTGCCATCAGTGAACAGGGGGCAGGGCAGCCCCAGCATTTT. Encoded protein: CAISEQGAGQPQHF.

This clone appeared once. The chain employs TRBV24-1 and TRBJ2-5, with 10 positions matching TRBD1. Germline V gene sequence: CDR1 KGHDR, CDR2 SFDVKD. CDR3 length: 17 amino acids. V was clipped by 4 bases and J by 2 bases; unmatched bases: 9. CDR3 region: CATSDPARTGGQETQYF. Here the CDR3 DNA reads TGTGCCACCAGTGACCCTGCCCGGACAGGGGGACAAGAGACCCAGTACTTC.

The V and J genes are TRBV18 and TRBJ2-1; the D is unclear. The CDR3 is made up of 13 amino acids. Germline V gene data show CDR1 as KGHSH and CDR2 as LQKENI. Trimming took 2 bases from V and 7 from J, leaving 9 bases between them. The CDR3 nucleotides are TGTGCCAGCTCACCATCCGGGTGGAATGAGCAGTTCTTC. Translation: CASSPSGWNEQFF.

CDR3 nucleotides: TGCGCCAGCAGCCAAGAACTAGCGGGGGCTCGGGATACGCAGTATTTT. Protein: CASSQELAGARDTQYF. The chain couples TRBV4-1 to TRBJ2-3; 11 nucleotides agree with TRBD2. Germline lookup yields CDR1 MGHRA and CDR2 YSYEKL. The CDR3 totals 16 residues. V trimming: 0 bases; J trimming: 6 bases; junction bases outside the gene matches: 5.

This clone appeared a single time. The rearrangement joins TRBV16 to TRBJ1-4; D gene uncertain. The germline V gene encodes CDR1 KGHSY and CDR2 FQNENV. Trimming pared 4 bases from V and 5 bases from J, leaving 11 bases between. The CDR3 has 14 amino acids. CDR3 sequence: CASSLTDGNEKLFF. For the CDR3, the DNA is TGTGCCAGCAGCCTCACTGACGGGAATGAAAAACTGTTTTTT.

This clone was detected once. This chain connects TRBV20-1 to TRBJ1-4; the D is unclear. V was shortened by 6 bases and J by 8 bases, with 10 bases between the two germline ends. The CDR3 contains 11 residues. Germline lookup yields CDR1 DFQATT and CDR2 SNEGSKA (reference sequence). CDR3 sequence (DNA): TGCAGTGCCCTTTCAGGCGAAAAACTGTTTTTT. Its protein is CSALSGEKLFF.